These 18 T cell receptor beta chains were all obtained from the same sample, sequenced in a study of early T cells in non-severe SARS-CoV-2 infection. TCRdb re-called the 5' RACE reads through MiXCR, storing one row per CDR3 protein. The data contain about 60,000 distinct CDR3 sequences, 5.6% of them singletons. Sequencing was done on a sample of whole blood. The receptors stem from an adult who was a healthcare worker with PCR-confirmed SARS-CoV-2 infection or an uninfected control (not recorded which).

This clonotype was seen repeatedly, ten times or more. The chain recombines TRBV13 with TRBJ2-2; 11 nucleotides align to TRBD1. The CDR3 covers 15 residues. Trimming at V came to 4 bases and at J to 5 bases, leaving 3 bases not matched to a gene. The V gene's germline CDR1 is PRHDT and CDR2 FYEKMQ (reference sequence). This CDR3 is CASSSGQGATGELFF. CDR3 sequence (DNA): TGTGCCAGCAGCTCCGGACAGGGGGCGACCGGGGAGCTGTTTTTT.

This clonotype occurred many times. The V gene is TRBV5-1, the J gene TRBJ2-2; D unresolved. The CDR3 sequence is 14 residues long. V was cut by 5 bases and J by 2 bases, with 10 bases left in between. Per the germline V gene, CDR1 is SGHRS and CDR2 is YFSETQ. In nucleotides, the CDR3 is TGCGCCAGCAGATTAACCCTTAACACCGGGGAGCTGTTTTTT. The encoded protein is CASRLTLNTGELFF.

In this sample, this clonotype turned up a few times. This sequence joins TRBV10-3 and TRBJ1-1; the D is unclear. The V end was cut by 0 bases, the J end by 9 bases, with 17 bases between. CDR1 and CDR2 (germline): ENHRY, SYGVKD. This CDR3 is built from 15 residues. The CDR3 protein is CAISESSGLGTKAFF. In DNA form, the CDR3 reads TGTGCCATCAGTGAGTCTTCGGGGTTAGGAACTAAAGCTTTCTTT.

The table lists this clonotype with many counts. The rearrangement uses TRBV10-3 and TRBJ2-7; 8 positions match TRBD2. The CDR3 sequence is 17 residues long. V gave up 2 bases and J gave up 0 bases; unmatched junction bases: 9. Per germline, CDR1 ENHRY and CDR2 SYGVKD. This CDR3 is CAISEVTLSGTSYEQYF. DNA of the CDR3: TGTGCCATCAGTGAGGTTACTCTTAGCGGGACCTCCTACGAGCAGTACTTC.

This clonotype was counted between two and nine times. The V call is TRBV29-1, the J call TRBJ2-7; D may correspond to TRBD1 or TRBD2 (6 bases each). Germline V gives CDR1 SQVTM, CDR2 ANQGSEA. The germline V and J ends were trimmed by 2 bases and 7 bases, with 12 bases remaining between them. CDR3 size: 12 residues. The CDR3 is CSVERGLGEQYF. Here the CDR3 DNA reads TGCAGCGTTGAACGGGGGCTTGGGGAGCAGTACTTC.

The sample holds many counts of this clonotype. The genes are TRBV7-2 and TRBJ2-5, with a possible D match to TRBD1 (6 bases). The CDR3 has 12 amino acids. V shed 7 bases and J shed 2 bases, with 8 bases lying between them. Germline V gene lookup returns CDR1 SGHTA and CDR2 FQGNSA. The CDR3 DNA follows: TGTGCCAGCAAGGGGGATCAAGAGACCCAGTACTTC. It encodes CASKGDQETQYF. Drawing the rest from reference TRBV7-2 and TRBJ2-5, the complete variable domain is GAGVSQSPSNKVTEKGKDVELRCDPISGHTALYWYRQSLGQGLEFLIYFQGNSAPDKSGLPSDRFSAERTGGSVSTLTIQRTQQEDSAVYLCASKGDQETQYFGPGTRLLVL.

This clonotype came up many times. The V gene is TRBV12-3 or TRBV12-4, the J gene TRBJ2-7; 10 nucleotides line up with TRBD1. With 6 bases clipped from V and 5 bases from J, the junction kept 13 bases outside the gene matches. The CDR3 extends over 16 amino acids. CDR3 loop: CASSLTGGQGSHEQYF. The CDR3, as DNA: TGTGCCAGCAGCCTAACGGGGGGACAGGGGAGCCACGAGCAGTACTTC.

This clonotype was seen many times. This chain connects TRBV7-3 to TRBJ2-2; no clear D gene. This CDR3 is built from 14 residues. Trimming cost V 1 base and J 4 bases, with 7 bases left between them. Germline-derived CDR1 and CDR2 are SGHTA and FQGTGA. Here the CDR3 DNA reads TGTGCCAGCAGCTTAAGTGGTTTCACCGGGGAGCTGTTTTTT. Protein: CASSLSGFTGELFF.

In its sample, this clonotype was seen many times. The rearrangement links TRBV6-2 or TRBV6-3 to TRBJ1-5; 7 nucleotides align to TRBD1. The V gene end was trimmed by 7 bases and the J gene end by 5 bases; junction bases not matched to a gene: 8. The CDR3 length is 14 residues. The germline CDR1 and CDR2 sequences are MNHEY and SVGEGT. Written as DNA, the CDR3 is TGTGCCAGCAACCCTGACAGGGTCGATCAGCCCCAGCATTTT. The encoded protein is CASNPDRVDQPQHF.

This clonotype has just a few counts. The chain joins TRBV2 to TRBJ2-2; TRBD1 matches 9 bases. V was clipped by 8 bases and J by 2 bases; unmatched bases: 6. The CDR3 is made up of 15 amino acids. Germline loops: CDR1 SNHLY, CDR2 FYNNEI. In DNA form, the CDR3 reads TGTGCCAGCCTGAGGGACAGGGTAAACACCGGGGAGCTGTTTTTT. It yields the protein CASLRDRVNTGELFF.

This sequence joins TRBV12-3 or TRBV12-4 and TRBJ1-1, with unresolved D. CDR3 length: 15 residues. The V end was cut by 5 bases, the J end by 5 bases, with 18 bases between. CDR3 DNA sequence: TGTGCCAGCAGTCAAGAGGGCTGGTTCGGGACTGAAGCTTTCTTT. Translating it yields CASSQEGWFGTEAFF.

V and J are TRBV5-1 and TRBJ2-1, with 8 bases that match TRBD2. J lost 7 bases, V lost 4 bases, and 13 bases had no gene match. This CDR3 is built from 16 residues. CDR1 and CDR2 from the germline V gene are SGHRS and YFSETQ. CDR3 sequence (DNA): TGCGCCAGCAGCAGATTACTAGCGGTTAGACGGAATGAGCAGTTCTTC. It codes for CASSRLLAVRRNEQFF.

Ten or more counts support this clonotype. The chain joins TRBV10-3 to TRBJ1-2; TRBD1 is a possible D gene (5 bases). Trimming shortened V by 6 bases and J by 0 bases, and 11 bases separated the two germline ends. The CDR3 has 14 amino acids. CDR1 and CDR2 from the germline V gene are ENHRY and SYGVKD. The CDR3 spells CAISPGPTNYGYTF. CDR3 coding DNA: TGTGCCATCAGCCCGGGGCCAACTAACTATGGCTACACCTTC.

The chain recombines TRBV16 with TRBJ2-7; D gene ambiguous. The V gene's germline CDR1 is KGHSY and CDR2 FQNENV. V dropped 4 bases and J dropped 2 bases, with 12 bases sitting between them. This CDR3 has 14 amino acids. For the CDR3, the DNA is TGTGCCAGCAGCCTATCCGGGCCCACCTACGAGCAGTACTTC. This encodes CASSLSGPTYEQYF.

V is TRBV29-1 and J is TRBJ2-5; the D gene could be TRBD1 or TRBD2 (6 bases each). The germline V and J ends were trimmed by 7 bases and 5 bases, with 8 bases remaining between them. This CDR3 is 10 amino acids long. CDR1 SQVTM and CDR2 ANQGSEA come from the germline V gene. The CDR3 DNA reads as TGCAGCGGGGGGGCGGAGACCCAGTACTTC. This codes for CSGGAETQYF.

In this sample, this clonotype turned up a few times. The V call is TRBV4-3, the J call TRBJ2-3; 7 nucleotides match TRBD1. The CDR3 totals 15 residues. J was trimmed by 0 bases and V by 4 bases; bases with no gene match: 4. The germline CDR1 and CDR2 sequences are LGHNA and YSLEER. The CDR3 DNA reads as TGCGCCAGCAGCCGAGGGACAGCTAGCACAGATACGCAGTATTTT. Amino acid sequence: CASSRGTASTDTQYF.

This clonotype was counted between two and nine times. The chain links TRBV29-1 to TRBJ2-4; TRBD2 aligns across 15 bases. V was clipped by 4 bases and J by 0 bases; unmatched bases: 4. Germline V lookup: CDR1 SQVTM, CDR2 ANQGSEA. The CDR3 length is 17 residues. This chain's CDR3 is CSVAPGLAGGAKNIQYF. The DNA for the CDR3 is TGCAGCGTTGCGCCGGGACTAGCGGGGGGAGCCAAAAACATTCAGTACTTC. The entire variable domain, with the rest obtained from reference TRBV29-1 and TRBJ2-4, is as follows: SAVISQKPSRDICQRGTSLTIQCQVDSQVTMMFWYRQQPGQSLTLIATANQGSEATYESGFVIDKFPISRPNLTFSTLTVSNMSPEDSSIYLCSVAPGLAGGAKNIQYFGAGTRLSVL.

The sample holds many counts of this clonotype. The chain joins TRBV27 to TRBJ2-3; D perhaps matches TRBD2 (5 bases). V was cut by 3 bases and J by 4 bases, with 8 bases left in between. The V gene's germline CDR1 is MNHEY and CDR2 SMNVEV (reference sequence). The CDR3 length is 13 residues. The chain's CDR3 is CASSLAGPDTQYF. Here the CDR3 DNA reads TGTGCCAGCAGTTTGGCGGGTCCAGATACGCAGTATTTT.